The 17 T cell receptor beta chains reported below all come from one sample, sequenced in a study of blood T cell repertoires in COVID-19. Profiled with immunoSEQ multiplex PCR; TCRdb holds only in-frame clones, not every one. The table lists 110,000 or so clones, about 85% of them singletons. The sample taken for sequencing was peripheral blood. The receptors originated from a human donor in a cohort sampled during active COVID-19.

The chain employs TRBV6-5 and TRBJ2-2, with D possibly being TRBD1 (5 bases). This CDR3 region has 14 residues. Per the germline V gene, CDR1 is MNHEY and CDR2 is SVGAGI. V gave up 10 bases and J gave up 0 bases, with 12 bases separating them. CDR3: CATNWGPNTGELFF. In nucleotides, the CDR3 is TGTGCCACCAATTGGGGCCCGAACACCGGGGAGCTGTTTTTT.

The chain couples TRBV6-5 to TRBJ1-2, with a possible D match to TRBD1 (6 bases). Trimming stripped 5 bases from V and 4 bases from J, with 11 bases between. This CDR3 has 13 amino acids. Germline assignment: CDR1 MNHEY and CDR2 SVGAGI. CDR3 bases: TGTGCCAGCAGTCCGACAGGATTCTATGGCTACACCTTC. Residues: CASSPTGFYGYTF.

This CDR3 reads CASSLQALYEQYF. CDR3 nucleotide sequence: TGTGCCAGCAGTTTACAGGCGCTCTACGAGCAGTACTTC. The chain combines TRBV12-3 or TRBV12-4 with TRBJ2-7, with no clear D. This CDR3 is 13 amino acids long. V was trimmed by 2 bases and J by 3 bases, leaving 8 bases between them.

J is TRBJ2-3 and V is TRBV6-6; D is uncertain. Trimming removed 10 bases at V and 8 bases at J, with 13 bases between. CDR3 size: 11 residues. Germline V gene sequence: CDR1 MNHNY, CDR2 SVGAGI (reference sequence). The CDR3 spells CATLKQPTQYF. The CDR3 DNA reads TGTGCCACCTTGAAACAGCCTACGCAGTATTTT.

The rearrangement uses TRBV6-2 or TRBV6-3 and TRBJ2-5; 7 nucleotides match TRBD1. This CDR3 is 15 amino acids long. The ends lost 2 bases at V and 5 bases at J; junction bases unmatched: 8. Germline CDR1 is MNHEY and CDR2 is SVGEGT. The CDR3 protein is CASSYHAGGRETQYF. The CDR3 nucleotides read TGTGCCAGCAGTTACCACGCAGGGGGTCGGGAGACCCAGTACTTC.

The CDR3 loop is CASSLVSGDYNEQFF. DNA of the CDR3: TGTGCCAGCAGCTTAGTGTCGGGGGACTACAATGAGCAGTTCTTC. This rearrangement joins TRBV11-2 to TRBJ2-1; a possible D gene is TRBD2 (6 bases). CDR1 is SGHAT and CDR2 is FQNNGV in the germline V gene. V lost 1 base, J lost 3 bases, and 10 bases lay in between. This CDR3 spans 15 amino acids.

The rearrangement uses TRBV10-3 and TRBJ1-6; tentative D call: TRBD1 (6 bases). CDR3 size: 15 residues. The germline V gene has CDR1 ENHRY and CDR2 SYGVKD. Trimming shortened V by 7 bases and J by 9 bases, and 19 bases separated the two germline ends. CDR3 sequence reads: CAIKGDRDLLSPLHF. CDR3 nucleotide sequence: TGTGCCATCAAGGGGGACCGGGACCTTCTTTCACCCCTCCACTTT.

The rearrangement joins TRBV24-1 to TRBJ1-2; D uncertain. This CDR3 contains 13 residues. From germline, CDR1 is KGHDR and CDR2 SFDVKD. The V gene lost 4 bases and the J gene lost 6 bases, with 11 bases spanning the gap. The CDR3, as DNA: TGTGCCACCAGTGACCTCGACTGGGATGGCTACACCTTC. This sequence encodes CATSDLDWDGYTF.

This clone has just a few counts. The chain has TRBV6-2 or TRBV6-3 and TRBJ1-2; tentatively, D is TRBD1 (6 bases). V lost 5 bases and J lost 3, with 13 bases in between. The CDR3 runs 14 residues. Germline CDR1 and CDR2: MNHEY and SVGEGT. The CDR3 spells CASSKGTQDYGYTF. DNA of the CDR3: TGTGCCAGCAGTAAAGGGACACAAGACTATGGCTACACCTTC.

V and J are TRBV6-5 and TRBJ1-1; 11 positions agree with TRBD1. Germline V CDR1 and CDR2: MNHEY, SVGAGI. V was pared by 6 bases and J by 6 bases, with 6 bases of the junction left unmatched. CDR3 length: 14 residues. The CDR3: CASRPGTGGAEAFF. DNA of the CDR3: TGTGCCAGCAGGCCCGGGACAGGGGGTGCTGAAGCTTTCTTT.

The V and J genes are TRBV5-1 and TRBJ1-2; no clear D. V was trimmed by 3 bases and J by 7 bases, leaving 16 bases between them. Per the germline V gene, CDR1 is SGHRS and CDR2 is YFSETQ. This CDR3 has 14 residues. CDR3 region: CASSSLGSYGGYTF. The CDR3 DNA sequence: TGCGCCAGCAGCTCTCTAGGCTCCTATGGTGGCTACACCTTC.

The chain links TRBV4-1 to TRBJ2-1; 9 bases agree with TRBD2. Per germline, CDR1 MGHRA and CDR2 YSYEKL. CDR3 length: 15 amino acids. Trimming at V came to 5 bases and at J to 6 bases, leaving 8 bases not matched to a gene. The CDR3 DNA sequence: TGCGCCAGCAGCTATGGCGGGGGGGCTCGCAATGAGCAGTTCTTC. This encodes CASSYGGGARNEQFF.

The chain is built from TRBV7-9 and TRBJ2-4; unclear D gene. The CDR3 runs 13 residues. Trimming took 5 bases from V and 1 from J, leaving 6 bases between them. Germline values: CDR1 SEHNR, CDR2 FQNEAQ (reference sequence). This CDR3 is CASSLGAKNIQYF. CDR3 coding DNA: TGTGCCAGCAGCCTCGGGGCCAAAAACATTCAGTACTTC.

This rearrangement joins TRBV9 to TRBJ1-2, with 7 bases lining up with TRBD1. The CDR3 spans 13 residues. The ends lost 0 bases at V and 6 bases at J; junction bases unmatched: 2. The germline V gene has CDR1 SGDLS and CDR2 YYNGEE. CDR3 coding DNA: TGTGCCAGCAGCGTAGACAGGGGCAATGGCTACACCTTC. This sequence encodes CASSVDRGNGYTF. Looking up the rest from reference TRBV9 and TRBJ1-2 gives the full variable domain: DSGVTQTPKHLITATGQRVTLRCSPRSGDLSVYWYQQSLDQGLQFLIQYYNGEERAKGNILERFSAQQFPDLHSELNLSSLELGDSALYFCASSVDRGNGYTFGSGTRLTVV.

The chain combines TRBV25-1 with TRBJ1-4; D not resolved. Trimming left V 8 bases short and J 7 bases short, with 17 bases between. The V gene's germline CDR1 is MGHDK and CDR2 SYGVNS. This CDR3 has 14 residues. CDR3 protein: CASHPGGRTEKLFF. The CDR3 DNA sequence: TGTGCCAGCCACCCCGGCGGAAGAACTGAAAAACTGTTTTTT.

This chain connects TRBV11-2 to TRBJ1-1; D gene uncertain. The germline V gene has CDR1 SGHAT and CDR2 FQNNGV. V lost 1 base to trimming and J lost 1 base, with 4 bases between them. The CDR3 runs to 13 residues. CDR3 bases: TGTGCCAGCAGCTTAGCAGGGAACACTGAAGCTTTCTTT. Protein sequence: CASSLAGNTEAFF.

J is TRBJ2-3 and V is TRBV5-4; the match to TRBD2 covers 11 bases. V trimming: 5 bases; J trimming: 2 bases; junction bases outside the gene matches: 7. CDR1 SGHNT and CDR2 YYREEE come from the germline V gene (reference sequence). The CDR3 has 16 residues. This CDR3 is CASSPKTSGVTDTQYF. CDR3 nucleotide sequence: TGTGCCAGCAGTCCTAAGACTAGCGGGGTCACAGATACGCAGTATTTT.